Listed below are T cell receptor beta chains from one sample, sequenced in a study of lymphopenia after photon versus proton radiotherapy. Clones were read by immunoSEQ multiplex PCR, and TCRdb kept only the in-frame ones, dropping some. Among some 20,000 clones listed, roughly 81% were seen once. This specimen consisted of peripheral blood, obtained from a patient treated with photon-based radiotherapy. The source is a woman in her forties or fifties with pancreatic cancer. CDR3s include the opening cysteine and the closing phenylalanine or tryptophan. D genes are given only for firm matches. Not every row has a clone size; where given, it reads once, few, many or a size class.

v_call	d_call	j_call	clone_size	cdr3_nt	cdr3_aa
TRBV30	TRBD1	TRBJ1-5	-	TGTGCCTGGAGTTGGGCGGGACATACAGGGGGCCAGCCCCAGCATTTT	CAWSWAGHTGGQPQHF
TRBV6-6	-	TRBJ2-7	-	TGTGCCAGCAGTTACTCGGCGGGAAGGACCTACGAGCAGTACTTC	CASSYSAGRTYEQYF
TRBV7-9	-	TRBJ2-7	-	TGTGCCAGCAGCTTAGGAGAAAATAACGAGCAGTACTTC	CASSLGENNEQYF
TRBV15	TRBD2	TRBJ2-5	-	TGTGCCACCAGAAGATTTAGCGGGAGCGAGACCCAGTACTTC	CATRRFSGSETQYF
TRBV5-6	-	TRBJ2-4	-	TGTGCCAGCAGCTCCCGGCCAGGAAACATTCAGTACTTC	CASSSRPGNIQYF
TRBV28	TRBD1	TRBJ2-7	-	TGTGCCACCTCGGGACAGGGGGCGGGAGAGCAGTACTTC	CATSGQGAGEQYF
TRBV4-2	TRBD1	TRBJ1-2	-	TGTGCCAGCAGCTTGGCCGGACAGGGTATTAATGGCTACACCTTC	CASSLAGQGINGYTF
TRBV28	-	TRBJ2-5	-	TGTGCCAGCAGTCCGGATAAGGCCCAGTACTTC	CASSPDKAQYF
TRBV9	-	TRBJ1-1	-	TGTGCCAGCAGCGCCGCGACGCTGGGGAACACTGAAGCTTTCTTT	CASSAATLGNTEAFF
TRBV5-4	-	TRBJ1-6	-	TGTGCCAGCAGCTTCAGCGGACAGAATAATTCACCCCTCCACTTT	CASSFSGQNNSPLHF
TRBV7-2	TRBD2	TRBJ2-5	-	TGTGCCAGCAGCCCTGCTGGGGAGGGAGAGACCCAGTACTTC	CASSPAGEGETQYF
TRBV28	-	TRBJ2-7	-	TGTGCCAGCAGCCCTAAACGTCGGGCATTCCACTACGAGCAGTACTTC	CASSPKRRAFHYEQYF
TRBV7-8	-	TRBJ2-3	few	TGTGCCAGCAGCTTAGCAGGCTACCCAGATACGCAGTATTTT	CASSLAGYPDTQYF
TRBV7-2	TRBD2	TRBJ2-1	-	TGTGCCAGCAGCCCGAGGACTAGCGGGCTGTACAATGAGCAGTTCTTC	CASSPRTSGLYNEQFF
TRBV6-1	TRBD1	TRBJ1-3	-	TGTGCCAGCATCCAGGGGGCTGGGGGAAACACCATATATTTT	CASIQGAGGNTIYF
TRBV2	TRBD1	TRBJ2-5	-	TGTGCCAGCAGTGACCCGGGACAGCAAGAGACCCAGTACTTC	CASSDPGQQETQYF
TRBV28	TRBD1	TRBJ1-5	once	TGTGCCAGCAGTTTAGAGGGGGCGACCAACAATCAGCCCCAGCATTTT	CASSLEGATNNQPQHF
TRBV30	TRBD1	TRBJ2-2	-	TGTGCCTGTAGACAGGGGGTCTTCGGCACCGGGGAGCTGTTTTTT	CACRQGVFGTGELFF
TRBV6-1	-	TRBJ2-7	-	TGTGCCAGCAGTGAATGGGGGGGCTGGTACGAGCAGTACTTC	CASSEWGGWYEQYF
TRBV7-2	TRBD1	TRBJ2-5	-	TGTGCCAGCAGCTTGGATTTCACAGGGGGCGAGACCCAGTACTTC	CASSLDFTGGETQYF
TRBV7-2	TRBD1	TRBJ1-3	-	TGTGCCAGCAGCTTAGAGGTACAGGGGGCCTCTGGAAACACCATATATTTT	CASSLEVQGASGNTIYF
TRBV5-4	-	TRBJ1-3	-	TGTGCCAGCAGCTTAATTAGACAGGGAAACACCATATATTTT	CASSLIRQGNTIYF
TRBV19	-	TRBJ1-5	-	TGTGCCAGTAGTATTATAAGGAGCAATCAGCCCCAGCATTTT	CASSIIRSNQPQHF